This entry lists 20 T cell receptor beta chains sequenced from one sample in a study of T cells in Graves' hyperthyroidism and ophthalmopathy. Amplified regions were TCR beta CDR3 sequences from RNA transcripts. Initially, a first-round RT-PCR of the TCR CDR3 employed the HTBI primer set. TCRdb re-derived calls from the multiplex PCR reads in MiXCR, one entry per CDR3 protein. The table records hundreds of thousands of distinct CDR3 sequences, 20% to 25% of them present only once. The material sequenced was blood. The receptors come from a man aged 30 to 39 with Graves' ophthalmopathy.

The CDR3 spells CASSSLDQETQYF. The CDR3 nucleotides read TGTGCCAGCAGCTCTCTCGACCAAGAGACCCAGTACTTC. V is TRBV7-3 and J is TRBJ2-5; D is ambiguous. Trimming shortened V by 4 bases and J by 0 bases, and 6 bases separated the two germline ends. Germline V gene data show CDR1 as SGHTA and CDR2 as FQGTGA. The CDR3 consists of 13 residues.

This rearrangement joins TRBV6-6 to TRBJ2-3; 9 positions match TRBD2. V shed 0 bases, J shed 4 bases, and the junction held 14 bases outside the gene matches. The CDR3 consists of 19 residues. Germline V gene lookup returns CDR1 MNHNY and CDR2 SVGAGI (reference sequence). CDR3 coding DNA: TGTGCCAGCAGTTACTCCGCTCGCGGGAGGGCCGGGATCGCAGATACGCAGTATTTT. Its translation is CASSYSARGRAGIADTQYF.

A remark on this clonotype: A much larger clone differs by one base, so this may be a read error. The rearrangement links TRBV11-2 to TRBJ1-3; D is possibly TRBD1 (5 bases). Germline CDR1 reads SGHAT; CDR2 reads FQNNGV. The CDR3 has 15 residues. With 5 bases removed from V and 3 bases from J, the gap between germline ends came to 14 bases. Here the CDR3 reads CASSNRQNFGNTIYF. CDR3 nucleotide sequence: TGTGCCAGCAGCAACCGACAGAACTTTGGAAACACCATATATTTT.

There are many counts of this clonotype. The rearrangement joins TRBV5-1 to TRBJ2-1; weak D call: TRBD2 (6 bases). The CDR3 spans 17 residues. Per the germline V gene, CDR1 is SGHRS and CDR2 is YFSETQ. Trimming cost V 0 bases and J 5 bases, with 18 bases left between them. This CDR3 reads CASSLVRGGWDHNEQFF. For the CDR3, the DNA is TGCGCCAGCAGCTTGGTTCGGGGAGGTTGGGATCACAATGAGCAGTTCTTC.

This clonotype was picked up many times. The CDR3 protein is CASSNRDKETQYF. CDR3 nucleotides: TGTGCCAGCAGTAACCGGGACAAAGAGACCCAGTACTTC. The gene calls are TRBV12-3 or TRBV12-4 and TRBJ2-5; possibly TRBD1 for D (6 bases). V was shortened by 5 bases and J by 3 bases, with 10 bases between the two germline ends. This CDR3 has 13 residues.

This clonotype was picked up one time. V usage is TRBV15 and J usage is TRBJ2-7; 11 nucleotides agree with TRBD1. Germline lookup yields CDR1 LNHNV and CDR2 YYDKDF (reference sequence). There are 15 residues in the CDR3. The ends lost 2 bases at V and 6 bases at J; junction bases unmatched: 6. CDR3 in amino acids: CATSRSRTGGGEQYF. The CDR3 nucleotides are TGTGCCACCAGCAGATCCCGGACAGGGGGCGGCGAGCAGTACTTC.

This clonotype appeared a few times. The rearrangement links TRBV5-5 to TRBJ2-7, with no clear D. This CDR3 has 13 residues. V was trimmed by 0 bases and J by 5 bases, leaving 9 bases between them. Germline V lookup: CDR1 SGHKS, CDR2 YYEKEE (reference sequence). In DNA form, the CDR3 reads TGTGCCAGCAGCTTGGTAGTTCCCCACGAGCAGTACTTC. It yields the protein CASSLVVPHEQYF.

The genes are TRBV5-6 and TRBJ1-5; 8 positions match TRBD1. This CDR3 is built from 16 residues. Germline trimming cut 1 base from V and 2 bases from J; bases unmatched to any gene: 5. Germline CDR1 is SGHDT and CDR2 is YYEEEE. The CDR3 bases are TGTGCCAGCAGCTTGTACAGGGGGTCGGGCAATCAGCCCCAGCATTTT. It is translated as CASSLYRGSGNQPQHF.

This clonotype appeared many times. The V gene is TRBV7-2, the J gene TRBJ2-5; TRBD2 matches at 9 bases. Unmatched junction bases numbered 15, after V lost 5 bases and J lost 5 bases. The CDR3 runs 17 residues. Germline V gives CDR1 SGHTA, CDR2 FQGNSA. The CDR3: CASSPWTSATGEETQYF. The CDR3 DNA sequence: TGTGCCAGCAGCCCCTGGACTAGCGCTACGGGGGAGGAGACCCAGTACTTC.

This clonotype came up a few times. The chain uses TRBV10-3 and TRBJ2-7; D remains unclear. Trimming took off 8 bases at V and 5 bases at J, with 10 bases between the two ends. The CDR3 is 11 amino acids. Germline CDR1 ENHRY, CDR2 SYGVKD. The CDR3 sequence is CAIGSLDEQYF. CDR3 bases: TGTGCCATCGGGTCCCTAGACGAGCAGTACTTC.

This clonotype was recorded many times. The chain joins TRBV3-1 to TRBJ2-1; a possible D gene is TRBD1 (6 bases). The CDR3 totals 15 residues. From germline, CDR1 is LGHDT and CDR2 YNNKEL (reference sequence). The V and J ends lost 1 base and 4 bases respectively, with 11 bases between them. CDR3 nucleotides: TGTGCCAGCAGCCAAGCCGGGACACCTTACAATGAGCAGTTCTTC. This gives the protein CASSQAGTPYNEQFF.

CDR3 protein: CASSLTVRLAGGTDTQYF. In DNA form, the CDR3 reads TGCGCCAGCAGCTTGACTGTCCGACTAGCGGGAGGGACAGATACGCAGTATTTT. The chain couples TRBV5-1 to TRBJ2-3, with 14 bases aligning to TRBD2. The CDR3 is 18 amino acids. Germline V gene data show CDR1 as SGHRS and CDR2 as YFSETQ. V was clipped by 1 base and J by 3 bases; unmatched bases: 7.

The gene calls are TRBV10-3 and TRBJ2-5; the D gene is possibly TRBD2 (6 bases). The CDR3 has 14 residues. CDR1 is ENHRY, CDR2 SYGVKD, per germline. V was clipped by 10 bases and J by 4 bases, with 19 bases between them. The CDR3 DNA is TGTGCCACTACTTTTTCGGGAGAGGGAGAGACCCAGTACTTC. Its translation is CATTFSGEGETQYF.

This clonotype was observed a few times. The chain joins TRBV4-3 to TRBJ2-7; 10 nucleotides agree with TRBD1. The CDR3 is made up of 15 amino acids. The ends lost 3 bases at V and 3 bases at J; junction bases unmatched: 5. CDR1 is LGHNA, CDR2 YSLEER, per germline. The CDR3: CASSQTWTGGYEQYF. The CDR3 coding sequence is TGCGCCAGCAGCCAGACGTGGACAGGGGGCTACGAGCAGTACTTC.

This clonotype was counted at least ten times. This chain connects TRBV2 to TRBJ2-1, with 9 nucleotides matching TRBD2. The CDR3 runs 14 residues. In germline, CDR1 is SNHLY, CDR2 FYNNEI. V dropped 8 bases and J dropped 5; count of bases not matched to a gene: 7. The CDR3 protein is CASLSAGGNNEQFF. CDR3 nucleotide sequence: TGTGCCAGCCTGTCTGCGGGAGGGAACAATGAGCAGTTCTTC.

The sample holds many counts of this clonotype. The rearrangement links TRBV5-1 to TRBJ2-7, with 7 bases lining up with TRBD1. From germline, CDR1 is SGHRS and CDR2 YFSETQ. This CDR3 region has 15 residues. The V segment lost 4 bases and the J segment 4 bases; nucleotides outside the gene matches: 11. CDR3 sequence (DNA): TGCGCCAGCAGCCCGCAGGGGGTGCTAGAATACGAGCAGTACTTC. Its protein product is CASSPQGVLEYEQYF.

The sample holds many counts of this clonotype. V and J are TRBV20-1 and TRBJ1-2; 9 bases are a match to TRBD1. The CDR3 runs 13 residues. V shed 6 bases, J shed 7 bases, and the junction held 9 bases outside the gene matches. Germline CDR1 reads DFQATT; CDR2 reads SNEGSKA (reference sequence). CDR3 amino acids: CSALNRGLSGYTF. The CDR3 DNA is TGCAGTGCCCTCAACAGGGGGCTGAGTGGCTACACCTTC.

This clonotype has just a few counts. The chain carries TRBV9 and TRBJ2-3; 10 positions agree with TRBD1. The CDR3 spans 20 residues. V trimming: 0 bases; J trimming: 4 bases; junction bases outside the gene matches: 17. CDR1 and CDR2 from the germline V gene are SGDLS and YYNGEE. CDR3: CASSVDVGMRQGAFADTQYF. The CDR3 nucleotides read TGTGCCAGCAGCGTAGATGTAGGGATGAGACAGGGGGCATTCGCAGATACGCAGTATTTT.

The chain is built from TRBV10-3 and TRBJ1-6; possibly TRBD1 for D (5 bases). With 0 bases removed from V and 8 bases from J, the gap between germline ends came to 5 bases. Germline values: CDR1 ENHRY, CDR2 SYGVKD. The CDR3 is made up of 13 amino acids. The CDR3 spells CAISESTDSPLHF. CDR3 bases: TGTGCCATCAGTGAGTCGACAGATTCACCCCTCCACTTT.

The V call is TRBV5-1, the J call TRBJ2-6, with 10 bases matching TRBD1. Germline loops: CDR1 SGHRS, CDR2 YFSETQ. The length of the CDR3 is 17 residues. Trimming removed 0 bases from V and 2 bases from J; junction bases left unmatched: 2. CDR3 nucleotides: TGCGCCAGCAGCTTGGGGACAGGGGGGCCTGGGGCCAACGTCCTGACTTTC. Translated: CASSLGTGGPGANVLTF.